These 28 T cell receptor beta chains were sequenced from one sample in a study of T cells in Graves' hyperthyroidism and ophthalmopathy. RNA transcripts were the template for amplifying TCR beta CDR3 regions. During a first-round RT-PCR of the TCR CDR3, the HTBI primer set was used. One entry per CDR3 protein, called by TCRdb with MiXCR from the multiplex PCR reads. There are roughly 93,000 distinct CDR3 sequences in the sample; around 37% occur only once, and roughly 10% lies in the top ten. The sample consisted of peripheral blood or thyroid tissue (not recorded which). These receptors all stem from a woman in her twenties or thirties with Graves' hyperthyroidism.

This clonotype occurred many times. As DNA, the CDR3 is TGTGCCAGCAGCTTACGGGGGGGCGGCTACGAGCAGTACTTC. This codes for CASSLRGGGYEQYF. This chain uses TRBV7-9 with TRBJ2-7; 8 bases are a match to TRBD2. V shed 2 bases, J shed 3 bases, and the junction held 3 bases outside the gene matches. CDR3 length: 14 residues. Germline assignment: CDR1 SEHNR and CDR2 FQNEAQ (reference sequence).

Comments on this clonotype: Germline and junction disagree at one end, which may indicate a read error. The CDR3 DNA reads as TGTGCCATCAGCGAGTACGGACCCGATGGAAACACCATATATTTT. Translating it yields CAISEYGPDGNTIYF. The V and J genes are TRBV10-3 and TRBJ1-3; D gene unclear. The germline V gene encodes CDR1 ENHRY and CDR2 SYGVKD. The CDR3 runs to 15 residues.

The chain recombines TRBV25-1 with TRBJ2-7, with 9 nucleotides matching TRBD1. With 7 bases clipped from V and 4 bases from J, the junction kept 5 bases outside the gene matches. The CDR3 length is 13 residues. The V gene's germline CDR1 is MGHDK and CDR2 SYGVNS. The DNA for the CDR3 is TGTGCCAGCACTGGGACAGGGTTTTACGAGCAGTACTTC. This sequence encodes CASTGTGFYEQYF.

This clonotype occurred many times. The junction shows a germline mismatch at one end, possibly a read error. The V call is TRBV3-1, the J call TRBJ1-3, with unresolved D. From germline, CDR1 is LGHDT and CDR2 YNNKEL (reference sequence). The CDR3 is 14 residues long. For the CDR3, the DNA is TGTGCCAGCATCCAATCCCACTCTGGAAACACCATATATTTT. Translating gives CASIQSHSGNTIYF.

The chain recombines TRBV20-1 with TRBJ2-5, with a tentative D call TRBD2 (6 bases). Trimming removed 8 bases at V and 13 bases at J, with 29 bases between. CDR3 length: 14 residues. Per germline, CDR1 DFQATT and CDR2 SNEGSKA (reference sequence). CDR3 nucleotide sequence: TGCAGTCCCCCGGTATTAGGCGGGGCGGAGGCCCTGTACTTC. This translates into CSPPVLGGAEALYF.

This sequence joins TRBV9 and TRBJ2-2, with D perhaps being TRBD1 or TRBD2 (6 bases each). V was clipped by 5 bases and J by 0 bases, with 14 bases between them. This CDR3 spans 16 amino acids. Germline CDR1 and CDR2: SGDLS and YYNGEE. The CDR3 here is CASSSRGDANTGELFF. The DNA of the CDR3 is TGTGCCAGCAGTTCTAGGGGGGACGCGAACACCGGGGAGCTGTTTTTT.

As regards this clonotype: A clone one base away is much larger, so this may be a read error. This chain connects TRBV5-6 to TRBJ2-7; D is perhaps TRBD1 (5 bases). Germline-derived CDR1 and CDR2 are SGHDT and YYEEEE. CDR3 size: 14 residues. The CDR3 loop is CASRRTPDSHEQYF. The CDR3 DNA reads TGTGCCAGCAGGAGGACACCCGACTCCCACGAGCAGTACTTC. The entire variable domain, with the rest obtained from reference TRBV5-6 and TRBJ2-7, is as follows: DAGVTQSPTHLIKTRGQQVTLRCSPKSGHDTVSWYQQALGQGPQFIFQYYEEEERQRGNFPDRFSGHQFPNYSSELNVNALLLGDSALYLCASRRTPDSHEQYFGPGTRLTVT.

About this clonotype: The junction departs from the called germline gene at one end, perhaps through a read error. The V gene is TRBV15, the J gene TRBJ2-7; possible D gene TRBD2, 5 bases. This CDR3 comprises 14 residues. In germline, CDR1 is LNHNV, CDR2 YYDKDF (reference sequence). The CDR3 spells CATSREEGTYEQYF. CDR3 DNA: TGCGCCACCAGCAGAGAAGAGGGCACCTACGAGCAGTACTTC.

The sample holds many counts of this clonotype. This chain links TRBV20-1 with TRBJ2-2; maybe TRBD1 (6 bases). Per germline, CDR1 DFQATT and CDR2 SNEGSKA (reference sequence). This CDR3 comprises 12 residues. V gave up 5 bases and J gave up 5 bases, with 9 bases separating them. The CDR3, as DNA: TGCAGTGCTTCGGGACAAACCGGGGAGCTGTTTTTT. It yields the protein CSASGQTGELFF.

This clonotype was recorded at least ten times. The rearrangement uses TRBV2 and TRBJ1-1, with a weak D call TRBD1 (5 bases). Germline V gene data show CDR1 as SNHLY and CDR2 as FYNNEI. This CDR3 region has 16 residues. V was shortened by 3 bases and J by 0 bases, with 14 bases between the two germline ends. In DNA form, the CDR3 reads TGTGCCAGCAGTGACACCTCAGGGTCCCTGAACACTGAAGCTTTCTTT. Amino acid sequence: CASSDTSGSLNTEAFF.

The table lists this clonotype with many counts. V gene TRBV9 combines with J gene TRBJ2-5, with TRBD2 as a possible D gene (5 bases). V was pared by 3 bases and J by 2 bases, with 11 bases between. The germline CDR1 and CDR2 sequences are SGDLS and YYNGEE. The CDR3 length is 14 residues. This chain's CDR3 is CASSATGVQETQYF. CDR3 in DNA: TGTGCCAGCAGCGCGACCGGGGTTCAAGAGACCCAGTACTTC.

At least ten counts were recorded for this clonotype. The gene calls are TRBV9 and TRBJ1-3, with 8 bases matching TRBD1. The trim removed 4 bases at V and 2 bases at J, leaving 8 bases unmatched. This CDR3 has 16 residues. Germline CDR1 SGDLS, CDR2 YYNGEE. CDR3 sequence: CASSQGQGRPGNTIYF. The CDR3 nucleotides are TGTGCCAGCAGCCAAGGACAGGGAAGGCCTGGAAACACCATATATTTT.

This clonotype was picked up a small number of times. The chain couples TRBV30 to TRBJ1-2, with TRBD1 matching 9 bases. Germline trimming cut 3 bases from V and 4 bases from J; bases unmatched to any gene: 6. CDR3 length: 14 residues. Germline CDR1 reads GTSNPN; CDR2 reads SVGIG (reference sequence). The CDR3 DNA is TGTGCCTGGAGAACTACAGGGGGCGTCTATGGCTACACCTTC. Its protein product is CAWRTTGGVYGYTF.

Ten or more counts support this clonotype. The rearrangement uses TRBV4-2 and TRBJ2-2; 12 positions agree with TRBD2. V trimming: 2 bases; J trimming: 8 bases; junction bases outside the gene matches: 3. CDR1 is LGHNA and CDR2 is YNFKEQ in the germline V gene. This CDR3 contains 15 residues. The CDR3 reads CASSQRLAGVGELFF. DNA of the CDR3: TGTGCCAGCAGCCAACGACTAGCGGGAGTTGGGGAGCTGTTTTTT.

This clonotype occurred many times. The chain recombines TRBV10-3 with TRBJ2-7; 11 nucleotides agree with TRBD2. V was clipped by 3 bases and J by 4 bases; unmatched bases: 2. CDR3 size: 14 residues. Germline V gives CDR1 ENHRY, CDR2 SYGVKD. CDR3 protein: CAISDGTSGYEQYF. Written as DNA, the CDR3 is TGTGCCATCAGTGATGGGACTAGCGGATACGAGCAGTACTTC.

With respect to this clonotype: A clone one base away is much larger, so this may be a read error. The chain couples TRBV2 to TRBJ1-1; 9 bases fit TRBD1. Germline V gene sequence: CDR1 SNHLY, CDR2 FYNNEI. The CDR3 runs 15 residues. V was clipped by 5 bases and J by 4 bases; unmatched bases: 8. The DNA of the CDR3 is TGTGCCAGCAGTATCGCCGGGACAGGGCTCACTGAAGCTTTCTTT. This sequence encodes CASSIAGTGLTEAFF.

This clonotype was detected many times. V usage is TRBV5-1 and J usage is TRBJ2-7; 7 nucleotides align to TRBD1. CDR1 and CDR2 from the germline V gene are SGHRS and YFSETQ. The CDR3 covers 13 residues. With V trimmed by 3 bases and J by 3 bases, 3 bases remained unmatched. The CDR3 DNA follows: TGCGCCAGCAGCTACGGGACAGACTACGAGCAGTACTTC. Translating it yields CASSYGTDYEQYF.

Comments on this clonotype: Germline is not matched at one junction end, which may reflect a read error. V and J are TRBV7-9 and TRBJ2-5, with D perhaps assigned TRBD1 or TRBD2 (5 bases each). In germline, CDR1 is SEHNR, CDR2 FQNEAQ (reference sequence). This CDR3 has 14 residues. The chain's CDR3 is CASSRTGREEAQYF. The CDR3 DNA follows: TGTGCCAGCAGCCGAACGGGACGGGAAGAGGCCCAGTACTTC.

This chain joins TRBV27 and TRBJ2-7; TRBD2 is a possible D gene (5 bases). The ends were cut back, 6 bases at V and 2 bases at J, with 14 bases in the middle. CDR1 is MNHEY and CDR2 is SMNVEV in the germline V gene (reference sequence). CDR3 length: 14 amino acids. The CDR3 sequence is CASRTGDGTYEQYF. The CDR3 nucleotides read TGTGCCAGCAGGACCGGGGATGGAACCTACGAGCAGTACTTC.

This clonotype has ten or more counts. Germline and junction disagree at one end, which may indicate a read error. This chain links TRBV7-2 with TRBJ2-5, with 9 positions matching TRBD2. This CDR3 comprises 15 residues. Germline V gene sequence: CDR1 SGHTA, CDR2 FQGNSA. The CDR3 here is CASSLGQLAGTRGDF. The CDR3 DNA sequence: TGTGCCAGCAGCTTAGGTCAGCTAGCGGGGACCCGTGGGGACTTC.

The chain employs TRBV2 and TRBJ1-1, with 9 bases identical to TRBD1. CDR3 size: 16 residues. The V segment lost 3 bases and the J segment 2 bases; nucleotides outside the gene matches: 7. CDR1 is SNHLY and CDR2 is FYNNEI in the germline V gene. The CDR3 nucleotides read TGTGCCAGCAGTGATGCGCCGGGACAGGGAAACACTGAAGCTTTCTTT. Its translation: CASSDAPGQGNTEAFF. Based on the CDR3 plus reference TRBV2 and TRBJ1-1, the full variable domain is EPEVTQTPSHQVTQMGQEVILRCVPISNHLYFYWYRQILGQKVEFLVSFYNNEISEKSEIFDDQFSVERPDGSNFTLKIRSTKLEDSAMYFCASSDAPGQGNTEAFFGQGTRLTVV.

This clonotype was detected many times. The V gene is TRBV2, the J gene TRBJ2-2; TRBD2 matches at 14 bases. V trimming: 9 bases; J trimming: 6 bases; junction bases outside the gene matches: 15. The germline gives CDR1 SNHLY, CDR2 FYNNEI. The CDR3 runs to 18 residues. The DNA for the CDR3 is TGTGCCAGTTCCAAATCAAAGGGACTAGCGGGAGATCCCGGGGAGCTGTTTTTT. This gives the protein CASSKSKGLAGDPGELFF.

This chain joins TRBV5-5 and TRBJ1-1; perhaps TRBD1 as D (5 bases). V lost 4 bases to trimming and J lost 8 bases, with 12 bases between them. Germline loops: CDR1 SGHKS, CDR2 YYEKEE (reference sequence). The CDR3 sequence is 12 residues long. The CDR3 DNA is TGTGCCAGCAGCCCGGGGAGGGGCGAAGCTTTCTTT. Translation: CASSPGRGEAFF.

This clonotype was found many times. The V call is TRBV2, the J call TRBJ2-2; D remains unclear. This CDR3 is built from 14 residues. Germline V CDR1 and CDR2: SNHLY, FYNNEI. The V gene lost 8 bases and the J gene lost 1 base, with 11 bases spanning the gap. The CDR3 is CASRRTVNTGELFF. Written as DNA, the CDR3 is TGTGCCAGCCGCAGAACAGTGAACACCGGGGAGCTGTTTTTT.

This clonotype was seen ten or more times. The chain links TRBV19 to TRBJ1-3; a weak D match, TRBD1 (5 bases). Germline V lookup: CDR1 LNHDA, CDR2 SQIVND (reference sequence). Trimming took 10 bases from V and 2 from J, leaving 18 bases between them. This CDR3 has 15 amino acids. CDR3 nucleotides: TGTGCCACCACGAATCAGGGAACCGCTGGAAACACCATATATTTT. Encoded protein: CATTNQGTAGNTIYF.

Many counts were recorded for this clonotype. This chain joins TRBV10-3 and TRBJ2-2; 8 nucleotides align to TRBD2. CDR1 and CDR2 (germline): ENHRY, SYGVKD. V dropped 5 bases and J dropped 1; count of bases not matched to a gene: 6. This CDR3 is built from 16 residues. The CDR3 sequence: CAISLEAGVNTGELFF. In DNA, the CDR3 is TGTGCCATCAGTTTGGAAGCGGGAGTGAACACCGGGGAGCTGTTTTTT.

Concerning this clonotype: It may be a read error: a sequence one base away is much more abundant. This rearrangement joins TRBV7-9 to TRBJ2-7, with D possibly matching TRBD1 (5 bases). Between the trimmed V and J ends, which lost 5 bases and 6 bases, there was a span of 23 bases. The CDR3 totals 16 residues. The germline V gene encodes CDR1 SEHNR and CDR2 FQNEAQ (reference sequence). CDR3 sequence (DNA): TGTGCCAGCAGCCCCAGACAGAGGCCCTCCGCTAGCGAGCAGTACTTC. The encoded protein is CASSPRQRPSASEQYF.

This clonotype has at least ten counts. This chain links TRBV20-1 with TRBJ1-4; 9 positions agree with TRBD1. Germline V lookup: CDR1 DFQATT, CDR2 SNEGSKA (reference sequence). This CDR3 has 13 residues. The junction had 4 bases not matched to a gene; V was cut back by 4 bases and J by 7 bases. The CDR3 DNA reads TGCAGTGCTATTGACAGGGGGAGTGAAAAACTGTTTTTT. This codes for CSAIDRGSEKLFF.